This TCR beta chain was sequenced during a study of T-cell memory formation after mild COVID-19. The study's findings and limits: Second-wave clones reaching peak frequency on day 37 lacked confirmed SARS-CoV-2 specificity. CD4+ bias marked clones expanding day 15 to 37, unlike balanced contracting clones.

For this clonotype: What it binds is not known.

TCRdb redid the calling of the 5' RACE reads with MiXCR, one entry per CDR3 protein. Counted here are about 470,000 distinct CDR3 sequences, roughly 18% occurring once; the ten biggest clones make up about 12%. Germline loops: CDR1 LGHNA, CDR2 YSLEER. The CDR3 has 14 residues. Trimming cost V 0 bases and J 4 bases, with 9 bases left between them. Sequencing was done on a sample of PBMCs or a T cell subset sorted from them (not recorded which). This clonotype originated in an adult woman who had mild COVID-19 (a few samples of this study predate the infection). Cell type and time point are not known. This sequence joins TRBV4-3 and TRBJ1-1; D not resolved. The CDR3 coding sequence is TGCGCCAGCAGCCAAGATCTAGGTGGCACTGAAGCTTTCTTT. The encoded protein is CASSQDLGGTEAFF.